This T cell receptor (beta chain) was sequenced during a study of blood T cell repertoires in COVID-19. The overall study: Italy, Spain and the United States were the sources of the convalescent and acute COVID-19 samples. Nucleic acid was either cDNA or gDNA, and it came from T cells, B-cell-depleted T cells, or PBMCs.

Sequencing was performed with immunoSEQ multiplex PCR; in TCRdb, only in-frame clones are kept and a portion is missing. The sample includes 110,000 or so clones, more than 65% of them seen just once. V was pared by 3 bases and J by 1 base, with 7 bases of the junction left unmatched. The CDR3 is 17 residues long. The V gene's germline CDR1 is MDHEN and CDR2 SYDVKM. Only one count was recorded for this clone. Sequenced: peripheral blood. The sequence derives from a man aged 50 to 60 with acute or convalescent COVID-19. The V gene is TRBV28, the J gene TRBJ1-4; TRBD1 aligns across 8 bases. CDR3 sequence reads: CASSFLGQGITNEKLFF. The CDR3 DNA follows: TGTGCCAGCAGTTTCCTCGGACAGGGTATAACTAATGAAAAACTGTTTTTT.